The rows below give T cell receptor beta chains drawn from one sample of a study of shared clonotypes between healthy human individuals. Produced via immunoSEQ multiplex PCR; TCRdb's table is partial and in-frame only. The sample records about 1.1 million clones, approximately 75% being singletons. Specimen: memory CD4+ T cells from PBMCs. The receptors originated from a man between 18 and 35 years old in good health. Some clones in this sample may be carry-over from other donors' samples. Both conserved end residues are part of each CDR3. Each record gives: J gene, clone size, V gene, D gene, CDR3 DNA, CDR3 protein. D genes are given only for firm matches. Clone sizes are given selectively: once, few, many, or a class where the clone is expanded.

TRBJ2-5 . TRBV2 TRBD2 TGTGCCAGCAGTCCCCGGGCGGGGGGACAAGAGACCCAGTACTTC CASSPRAGGQETQYF
TRBJ2-3 . TRBV28 . TGTGCCAGCGGGACCTTAGCGGATGGCACAGATACGCAGTATTTT CASGTLADGTDTQYF
TRBJ2-5 . TRBV5-4 . TGTGCCAGCAGCCCGTCCGGGACGGGTCAAGAGACCCAGTACTTC CASSPSGTGQETQYF
TRBJ2-6 once TRBV5-1 . TGCGCCAGCAGAACCGGACAGTCCGGGGCCAACGTCCTGACTTTC CASRTGQSGANVLTF
TRBJ2-5 many TRBV5-6 . TGTGCCAGCAGCCCCCAGGGGGGGGAGACCCAGTACTTC CASSPQGGETQYF
TRBJ2-7 once TRBV15 TRBD2 TGTGCCACCTCCTTCACTAGCGGCAGTTCCGAGCAGTACTTC CATSFTSGSSEQYF
TRBJ2-1 . TRBV10-3 TRBD2 TGTGCCATCAGTGAGTCTGCGGGAGGAGGCCGTGGTGAGCAGTTCTTC CAISESAGGGRGEQFF
TRBJ1-1 . TRBV9 . TGTGCCAGCAGCGCCTTACAAAGTGAAGCTTTCTTT CASSALQSEAFF
TRBJ1-4 . TRBV28 . TGTGCCAGCAGTTTGCGACAGATACAAAATGAAAAACTGTTTTTT CASSLRQIQNEKLFF
TRBJ1-4 . TRBV19 . TGTGCCAGTGCGGACAGAGCCATTTATGAAAAACTGTTTTTT CASADRAIYEKLFF
TRBJ1-3 . TRBV9 . TGTGCCAGCAACTCGGACAGCTTCTCTGGAAACACCATATATTTT CASNSDSFSGNTIYF
TRBJ2-3 . TRBV5-4 TRBD1 TGTGCCAGCAGCTCTGGGACAGGCACAGATACGCAGTATTTT CASSSGTGTDTQYF
TRBJ1-1 . TRBV28 . TGTGCCAGCAGACGGGGACATTGGAACACTGAAGCTTTCTTT CASRRGHWNTEAFF
TRBJ1-2 . TRBV7-2 . TGTGCCAGCACCATCCGAAACGCGGGCAGCCCCTATGGCTACACCTTC CASTIRNAGSPYGYTF
TRBJ2-3 . TRBV7-3 TRBD2 TGTGCCAGCAGCCCCAGCGGGAGGGGCACAGATACGCAGTATTTT CASSPSGRGTDTQYF
TRBJ2-1 . TRBV10-1 TRBD1 TGCGCCAGCAGCGGACAGGGGGCGAATGAGCAGTTCTTC CASSGQGANEQFF